One and the same sample provided the 8 T cell receptor beta chains below, sequenced in a study of blood T cell repertoires in COVID-19. Sequenced by immunoSEQ multiplex PCR; TCRdb stores in-frame clones only, minus some. The sample records about 200,000 clones, over 80% being singletons. Sequenced material: PBMCs or T cells enriched from blood (not recorded which). The receptors shown here come from a man aged 25-45 years who had recovered from COVID-19.

The genes are TRBV24-1 and TRBJ1-1; D may be TRBD1 (6 bases). Germline lookup yields CDR1 KGHDR and CDR2 SFDVKD. V was cut by 2 bases and J by 1 base, with 10 bases left in between. This CDR3 has 15 residues. The CDR3 loop is CATSDSTGRNTEAFF. The CDR3 DNA sequence: TGTGCCACCAGTGATTCTACAGGGAGGAACACTGAAGCTTTCTTT.

This clone appeared once. The chain links TRBV5-1 to TRBJ2-7; 12 nucleotides match TRBD2. The germline V gene has CDR1 SGHRS and CDR2 YFSETQ. This CDR3 has 16 amino acids. The ends lost 0 bases at V and 7 bases at J; junction bases unmatched: 8. The CDR3 region is CASSLVLAGGPREQYF. CDR3 DNA sequence: TGCGCCAGCAGCTTGGTACTAGCGGGAGGACCGCGGGAGCAGTACTTC.

CDR3 residues: CASSVGTSGRASSRNEQFF. For the CDR3, the DNA is TGTGCCAGCAGCGTAGGGACTAGCGGGAGGGCGTCCAGTCGTAATGAGCAGTTCTTC. The chain is built from TRBV9 and TRBJ2-1; 15 bases agree with TRBD2. The CDR3 is 19 amino acids. V lost 0 bases to trimming and J lost 7 bases; unmatched junction nucleotides: 11. CDR1 SGDLS and CDR2 YYNGEE come from the germline V gene. The full variable domain, rest sourced from reference TRBV9 and TRBJ2-1, is DSGVTQTPKHLITATGQRVTLRCSPRSGDLSVYWYQQSLDQGLQFLIQYYNGEERAKGNILERFSAQQFPDLHSELNLSSLELGDSALYFCASSVGTSGRASSRNEQFFGPGTRLTVL.

The gene calls are TRBV28 and TRBJ1-5; TRBD1 might be the D (6 bases). V was shortened by 6 bases and J by 5 bases, with 17 bases between the two germline ends. Germline V gene data show CDR1 as MDHEN and CDR2 as SYDVKM. This CDR3 is built from 15 residues. The CDR3 DNA reads as TGTGCCAGCAGAGTACAGGGAATGTGGGATCAGCCCCAGCATTTT. Its protein is CASRVQGMWDQPQHF. Full variable domain (remainder filled in from reference TRBV28 and TRBJ1-5): DVKVTQSSRYLVKRTGEKVFLECVQDMDHENMFWYRQDPGLGLRLIYFSYDVKMKEKGDIPEGYSVSREKKERFSLILESASTNQTSMYLCASRVQGMWDQPQHFGDGTRLSIL.

The chain has TRBV7-9 and TRBJ2-7, with TRBD1 as a possible D gene (5 bases). V dropped 4 bases and J dropped 4 bases, with 17 bases sitting between them. Germline V gives CDR1 SEHNR, CDR2 FQNEAQ (reference sequence). CDR3 length: 15 residues. CDR3 bases: TGTGCCAGCAGCTCAATACAGGACCCCCCGTACGAGCAGTACTTC. Translation: CASSSIQDPPYEQYF. Filled out from reference TRBV7-9 and TRBJ2-7, the complete variable domain reads DTGVSQNPRHKITKRGQNVTFRCDPISEHNRLYWYRQTLGQGPEFLTYFQNEAQLEKSRLLSDRFSAERPKGSFSTLEIQRTEQGDSAMYLCASSSIQDPPYEQYFGPGTRLTVT.

This clone was detected only a few times. V usage is TRBV7-2 and J usage is TRBJ1-5; 8 bases map to TRBD1. From germline, CDR1 is SGHTA and CDR2 FQGNSA. The junction had 3 bases not matched to a gene; V was cut back by 3 bases and J by 5 bases. CDR3 length equals 14 residues. CDR3 in amino acids: CASSFRDRYQPQHF. The CDR3 DNA sequence: TGTGCCAGCAGCTTCCGGGACAGGTATCAGCCCCAGCATTTT.

The chain has TRBV7-2 and TRBJ2-7; TRBD1 matches 9 bases. The V segment lost 6 bases and the J segment 0 bases; nucleotides outside the gene matches: 6. The CDR3 contains 15 residues. Germline V gene lookup returns CDR1 SGHTA and CDR2 FQGNSA. The CDR3 is CASRRGQGSSYEQYF. CDR3 DNA: TGTGCCAGCAGGCGGGGACAGGGAAGCTCCTACGAGCAGTACTTC.

This clone was observed once. V gene TRBV10-3 combines with J gene TRBJ1-2; TRBD1 is a possible D gene (6 bases). This CDR3 has 14 amino acids. V shed 0 bases and J shed 3 bases, with 8 bases lying between them. Germline V gives CDR1 ENHRY, CDR2 SYGVKD. CDR3 DNA: TGTGCCATCAGTGAGTCGAGGGGGTACTATGGCTACACCTTC. As protein: CAISESRGYYGYTF.